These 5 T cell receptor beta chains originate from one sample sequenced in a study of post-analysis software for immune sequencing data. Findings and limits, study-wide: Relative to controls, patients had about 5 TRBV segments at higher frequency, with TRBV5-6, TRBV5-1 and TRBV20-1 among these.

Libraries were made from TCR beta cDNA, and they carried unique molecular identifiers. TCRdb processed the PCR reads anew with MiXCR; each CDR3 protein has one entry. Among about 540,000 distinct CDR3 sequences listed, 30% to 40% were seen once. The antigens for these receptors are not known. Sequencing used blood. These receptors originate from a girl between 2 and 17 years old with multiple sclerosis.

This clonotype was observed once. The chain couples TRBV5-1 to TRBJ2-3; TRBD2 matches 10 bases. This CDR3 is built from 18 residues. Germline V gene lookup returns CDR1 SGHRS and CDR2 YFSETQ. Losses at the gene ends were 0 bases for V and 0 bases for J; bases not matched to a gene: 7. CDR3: CASSLEGSGGLSTDTQYF. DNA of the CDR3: TGCGCCAGCAGCTTGGAGGGTAGCGGGGGGCTTAGCACAGATACGCAGTATTTT.

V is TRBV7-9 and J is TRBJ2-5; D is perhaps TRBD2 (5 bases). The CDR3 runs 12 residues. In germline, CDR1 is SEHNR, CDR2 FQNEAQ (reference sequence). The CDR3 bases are TGTGCTACCAGTCGGGGAGTGGAGACCCAGTACTTC. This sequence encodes CATSRGVETQYF.

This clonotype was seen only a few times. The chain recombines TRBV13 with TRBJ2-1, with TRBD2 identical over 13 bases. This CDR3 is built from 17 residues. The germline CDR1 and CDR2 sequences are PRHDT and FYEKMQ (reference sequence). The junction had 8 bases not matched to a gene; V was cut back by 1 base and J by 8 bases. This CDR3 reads CASSLVLTSGGDDEQFF. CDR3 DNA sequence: TGTGCCAGCAGCTTAGTCCTTACTAGCGGGGGGGACGATGAGCAGTTCTTC.

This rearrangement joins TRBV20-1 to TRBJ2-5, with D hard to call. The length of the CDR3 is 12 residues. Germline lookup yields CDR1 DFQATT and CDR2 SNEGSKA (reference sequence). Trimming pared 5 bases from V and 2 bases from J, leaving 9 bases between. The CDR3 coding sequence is TGCAGTGCTGCCAGCCTGCAAGAGACCCAGTACTTC. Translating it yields CSAASLQETQYF.

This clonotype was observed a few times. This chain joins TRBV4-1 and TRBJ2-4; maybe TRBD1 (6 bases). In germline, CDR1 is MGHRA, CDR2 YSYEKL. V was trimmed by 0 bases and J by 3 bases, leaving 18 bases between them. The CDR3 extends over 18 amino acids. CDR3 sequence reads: CASSQDPGESLGKNIQYF. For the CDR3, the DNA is TGCGCCAGCAGCCAAGATCCAGGGGAAAGTTTGGGCAAAAACATTCAGTACTTC.